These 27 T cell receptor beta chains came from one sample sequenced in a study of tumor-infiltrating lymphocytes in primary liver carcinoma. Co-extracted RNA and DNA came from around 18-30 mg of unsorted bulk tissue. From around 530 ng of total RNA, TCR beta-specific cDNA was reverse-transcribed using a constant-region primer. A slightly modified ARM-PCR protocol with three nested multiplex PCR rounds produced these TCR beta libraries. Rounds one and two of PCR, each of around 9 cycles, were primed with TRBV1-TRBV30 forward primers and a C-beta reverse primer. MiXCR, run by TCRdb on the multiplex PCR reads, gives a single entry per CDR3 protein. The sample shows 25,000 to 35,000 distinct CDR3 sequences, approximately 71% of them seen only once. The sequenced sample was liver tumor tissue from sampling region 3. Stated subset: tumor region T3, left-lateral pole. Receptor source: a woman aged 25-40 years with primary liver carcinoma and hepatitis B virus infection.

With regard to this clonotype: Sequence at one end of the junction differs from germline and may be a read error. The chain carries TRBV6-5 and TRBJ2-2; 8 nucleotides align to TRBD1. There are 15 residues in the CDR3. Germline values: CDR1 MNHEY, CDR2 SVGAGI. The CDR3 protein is CDRSPRTGFTGGLFF. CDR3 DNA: TGTGACAGGAGTCCGCGGACAGGGTTCACCGGGGGGCTGTTTTTT.

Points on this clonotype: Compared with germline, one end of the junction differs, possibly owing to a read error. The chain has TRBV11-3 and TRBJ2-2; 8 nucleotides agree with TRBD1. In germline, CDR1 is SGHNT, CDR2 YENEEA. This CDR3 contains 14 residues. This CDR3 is CASSLAGGTWELFF. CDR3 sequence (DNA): TGTGCGAGCAGCTTAGCAGGGGGCACCTGGGAGCTGTTTTTT.

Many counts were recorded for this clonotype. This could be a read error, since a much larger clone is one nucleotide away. CDR3 nucleotide sequence: TGTGCCAGCAGCTTAACCTACGAGCAGTACTTC. This codes for CASSLTYEQYF. This sequence joins TRBV7-9 and TRBJ2-7; D is undetermined. V was pared by 2 bases and J by 2 bases, with 1 base between. Looked up from germline, CDR1 is SEHNR and CDR2 is FQNEAQ (reference sequence). This CDR3 region has 11 residues.

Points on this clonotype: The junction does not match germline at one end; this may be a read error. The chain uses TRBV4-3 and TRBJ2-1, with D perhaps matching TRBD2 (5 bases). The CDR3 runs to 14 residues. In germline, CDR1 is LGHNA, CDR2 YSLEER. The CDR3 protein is CASSHTDLVNERLF. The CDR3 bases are TGCGCCAGCAGCCACACAGACTTGGTCAATGAGCGGCTCTTC.

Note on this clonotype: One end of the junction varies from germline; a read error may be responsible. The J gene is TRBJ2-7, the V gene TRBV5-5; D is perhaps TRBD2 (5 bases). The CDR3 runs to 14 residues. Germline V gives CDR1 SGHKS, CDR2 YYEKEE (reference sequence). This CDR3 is CAGSLVGVDYEQYF. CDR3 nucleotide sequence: TGTGCCGGCAGCCTCGTAGGAGTAGACTACGAGCAGTATTTC.

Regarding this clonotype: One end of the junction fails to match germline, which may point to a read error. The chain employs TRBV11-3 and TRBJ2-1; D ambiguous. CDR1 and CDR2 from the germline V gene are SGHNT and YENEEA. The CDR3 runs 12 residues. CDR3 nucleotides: TGTGCCAGCCCCCTAACTGGTGTCGAGCAGCTCTTC. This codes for CASPLTGVEQLF.

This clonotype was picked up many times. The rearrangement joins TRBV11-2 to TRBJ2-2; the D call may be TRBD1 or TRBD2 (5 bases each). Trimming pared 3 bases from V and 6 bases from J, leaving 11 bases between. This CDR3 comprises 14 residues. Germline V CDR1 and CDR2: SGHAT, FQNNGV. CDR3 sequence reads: CASSLRGTAGELFF. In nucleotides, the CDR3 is TGTGCCAGCAGCTTGAGGGGAACGGCCGGGGAGCTGTTTTTT.

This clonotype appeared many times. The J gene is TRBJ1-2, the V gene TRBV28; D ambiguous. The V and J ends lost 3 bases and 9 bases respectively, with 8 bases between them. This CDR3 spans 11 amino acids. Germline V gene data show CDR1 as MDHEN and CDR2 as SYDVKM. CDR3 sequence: CASSFELSYTF. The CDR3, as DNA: TGTGCCAGCAGTTTCGAGTTGAGCTACACCTTC.

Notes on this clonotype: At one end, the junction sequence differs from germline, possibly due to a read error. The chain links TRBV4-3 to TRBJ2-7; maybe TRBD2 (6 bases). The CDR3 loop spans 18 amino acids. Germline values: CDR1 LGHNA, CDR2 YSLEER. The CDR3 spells CTSSQAVMGGHINYEQYF. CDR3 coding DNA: TGCACCAGCAGCCAAGCTGTGATGGGGGGTCACATTAACTACGAGCAGTACTTC.

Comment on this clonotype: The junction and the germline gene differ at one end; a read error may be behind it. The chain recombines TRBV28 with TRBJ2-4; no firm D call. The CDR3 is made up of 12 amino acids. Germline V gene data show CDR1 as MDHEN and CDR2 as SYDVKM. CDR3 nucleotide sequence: TGTGCTAGCAGTATCGATAAAAACATTCAGTACTTC. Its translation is CASSIDKNIQYF.

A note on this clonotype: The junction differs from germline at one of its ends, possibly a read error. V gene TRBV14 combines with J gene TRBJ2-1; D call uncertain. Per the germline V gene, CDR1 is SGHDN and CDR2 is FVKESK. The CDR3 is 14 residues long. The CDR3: CASSQDAEYSEQFF. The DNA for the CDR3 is TGTGCCAGCAGCCAAGATGCGGAGTACAGTGAGCAGTTCTTC.

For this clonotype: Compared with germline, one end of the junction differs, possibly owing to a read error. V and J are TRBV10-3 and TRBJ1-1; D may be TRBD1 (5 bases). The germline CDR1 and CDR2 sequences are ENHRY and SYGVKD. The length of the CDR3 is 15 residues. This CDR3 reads CAISTWTTMNTEVFF. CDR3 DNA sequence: TGTGCCATCAGTACCTGGACAACCATGAACACTGAAGTTTTCTTT.

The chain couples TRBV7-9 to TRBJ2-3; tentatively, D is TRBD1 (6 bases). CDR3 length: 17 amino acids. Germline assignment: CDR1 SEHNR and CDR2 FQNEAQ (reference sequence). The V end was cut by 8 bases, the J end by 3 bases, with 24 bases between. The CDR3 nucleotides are TGTGCCAGCGGCCCTGGGGCTAGGGGGAGTAGGACAGATACGCAGTATTTT. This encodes CASGPGARGSRTDTQYF.

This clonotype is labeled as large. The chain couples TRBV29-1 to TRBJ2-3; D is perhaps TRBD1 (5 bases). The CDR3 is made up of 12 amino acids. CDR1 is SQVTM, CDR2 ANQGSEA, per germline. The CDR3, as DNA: TGCAGTACAGGTCGAATCACAGATACGCAGTATTTT. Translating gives CSTGRITDTQYF.

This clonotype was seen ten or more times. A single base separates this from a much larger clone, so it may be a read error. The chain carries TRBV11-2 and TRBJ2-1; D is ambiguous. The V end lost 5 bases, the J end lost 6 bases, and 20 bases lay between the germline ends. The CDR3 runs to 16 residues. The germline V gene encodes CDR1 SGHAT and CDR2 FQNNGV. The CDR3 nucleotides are TGTGCCAGCAGCCGAGTAAACCCCGAGGTTGCCAATGAGCAGTTCTTC. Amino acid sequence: CASSRVNPEVANEQFF.

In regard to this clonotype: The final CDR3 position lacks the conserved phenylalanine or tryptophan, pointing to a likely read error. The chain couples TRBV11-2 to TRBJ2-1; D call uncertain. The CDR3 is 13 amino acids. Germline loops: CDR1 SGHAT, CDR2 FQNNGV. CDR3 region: CASNLSATNEQFI. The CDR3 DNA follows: TGTGCCAGCAACTTATCGGCTACGAATGAGCAGTTCATC.

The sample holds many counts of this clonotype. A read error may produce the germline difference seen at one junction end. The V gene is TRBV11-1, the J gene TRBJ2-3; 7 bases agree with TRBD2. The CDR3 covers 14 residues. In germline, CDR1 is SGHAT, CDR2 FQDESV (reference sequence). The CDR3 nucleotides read TGTGCCAGGAGCTTAAGGCAACTTGCGGGAGAGTCTCACTTT. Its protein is CARSLRQLAGESHF. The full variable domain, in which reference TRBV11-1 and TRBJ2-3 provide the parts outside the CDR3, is EAEVAQSPRYKITEKSQAVAFWCDPISGHATLYWYRQILGQGPELLVQFQDESVVDDSQLPKDRFSAERLKGVDSTLKIQPAELGDSAMYLCARSLRQLAGESHFGPGTRLTVL.

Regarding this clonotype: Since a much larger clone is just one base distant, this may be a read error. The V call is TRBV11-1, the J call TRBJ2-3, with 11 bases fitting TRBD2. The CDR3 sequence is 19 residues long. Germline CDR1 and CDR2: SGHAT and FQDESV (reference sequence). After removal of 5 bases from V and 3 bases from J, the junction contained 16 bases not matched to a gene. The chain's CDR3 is CASSMRVPTSGRATDTQYF. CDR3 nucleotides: TGTGCCAGCAGCATGAGGGTCCCTACTAGCGGGAGAGCGACAGATACGCAGTATTTT.

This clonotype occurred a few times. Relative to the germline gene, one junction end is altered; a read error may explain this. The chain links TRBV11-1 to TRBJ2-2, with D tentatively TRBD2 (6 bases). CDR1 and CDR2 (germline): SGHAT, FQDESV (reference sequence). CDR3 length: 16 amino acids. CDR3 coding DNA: TGTGCTAGCAGCAGGGCTATGGCGGGAATGTCCGGGGAGCTGTTTTTT. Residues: CASSRAMAGMSGELFF.

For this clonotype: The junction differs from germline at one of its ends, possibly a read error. Written as DNA, the CDR3 is TGTGTCAGCAGCCAACATTCGGGGACTAGTAACTACGAGCAGTACTTC. It translates to CVSSQHSGTSNYEQYF. The J gene is TRBJ2-7, the V gene TRBV11-2; 8 bases fit TRBD2. The CDR3 runs to 16 residues. Looked up from germline, CDR1 is SGHAT and CDR2 is FQNNGV.

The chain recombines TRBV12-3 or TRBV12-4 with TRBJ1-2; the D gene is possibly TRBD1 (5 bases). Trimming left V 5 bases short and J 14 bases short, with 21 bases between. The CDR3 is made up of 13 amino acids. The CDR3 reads CASSPTSPGDYTF. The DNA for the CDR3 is TGTGCCAGCAGTCCTACCAGCCCTGGGGACTATACCTTC.

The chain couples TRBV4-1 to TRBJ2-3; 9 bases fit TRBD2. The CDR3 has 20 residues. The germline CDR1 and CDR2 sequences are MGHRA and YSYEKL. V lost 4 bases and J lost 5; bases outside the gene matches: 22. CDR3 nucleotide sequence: TGCGCCAGCAGCCCGCAACGGGGGGACTCTATACTAGCGGGCATAGATACGCAGTATTTT. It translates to CASSPQRGDSILAGIDTQYF.

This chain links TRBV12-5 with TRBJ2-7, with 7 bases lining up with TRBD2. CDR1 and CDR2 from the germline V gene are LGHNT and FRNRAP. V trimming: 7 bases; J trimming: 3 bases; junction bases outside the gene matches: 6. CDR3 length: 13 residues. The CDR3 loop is CASAPGRVYEQYF. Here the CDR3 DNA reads TGTGCTAGTGCCCCTGGGAGGGTCTACGAGCAGTACTTC.

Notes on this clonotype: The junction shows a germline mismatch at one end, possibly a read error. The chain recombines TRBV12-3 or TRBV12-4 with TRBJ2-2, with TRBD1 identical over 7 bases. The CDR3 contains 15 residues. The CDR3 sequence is CAGRGLDMNTGELFF. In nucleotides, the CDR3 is TGTGCCGGCAGGGGGTTGGACATGAACACCGGGGAGCTGTTTTTT.

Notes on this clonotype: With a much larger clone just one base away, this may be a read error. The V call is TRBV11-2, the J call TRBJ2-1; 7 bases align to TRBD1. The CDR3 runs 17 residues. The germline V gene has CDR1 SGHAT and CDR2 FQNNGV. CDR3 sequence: CANSLVSLTGTYNERFF. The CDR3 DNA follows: TGTGCCAACAGCTTAGTGTCCCTGACAGGGACGTACAATGAGCGGTTCTTC.

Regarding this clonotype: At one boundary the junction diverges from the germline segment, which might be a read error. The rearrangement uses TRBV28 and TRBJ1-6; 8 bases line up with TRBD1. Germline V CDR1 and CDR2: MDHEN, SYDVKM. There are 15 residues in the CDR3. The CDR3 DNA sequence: TGTGCCAGCAGTTCCCCTGGACAGGGAAACCGACCCCTCCAATTT. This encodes CASSSPGQGNRPLQF.

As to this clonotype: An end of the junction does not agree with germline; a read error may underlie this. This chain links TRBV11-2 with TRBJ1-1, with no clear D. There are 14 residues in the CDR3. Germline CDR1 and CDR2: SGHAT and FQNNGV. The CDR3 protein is CASSLSGVNTEALF. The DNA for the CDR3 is TGTGCCAGCAGCTTATCCGGTGTGAACACTGAGGCTTTATTT.